The clone carrying this T cell receptor beta chain was recorded a few times. What it binds is unknown. The TCR beta libraries were generated through quantitative 5'-RACE incorporating molecular barcodes. TCRdb redid the calling of the 5' RACE reads with MiXCR, one entry per CDR3 protein. Of approximately 300,000 distinct CDR3 sequences listed, roughly 8% are singletons. Germline CDR1 reads SGHRS; CDR2 reads YFSETQ. Deletions cut 0 bases from V and 1 base from J, with 11 bases between. This CDR3 contains 16 residues. The source of the sample is a study of CD8 T cells in ankylosing spondylitis. Study-level points and caveats: As reported, disease-linked clones showed significant enrichment in matched ankylosing spondylitis synovial fluid. Peripheral blood samples showed relatively rare disease-linked clones, and these clones were CD8+. A motif of 7 to 9 highly homologous TCR beta variants was seen as apparently characteristic of ankylosing spondylitis blood.

The TCR was taken from a male donor with ankylosing spondylitis. The sample comprised blood, either unsorted or a sorted T cell fraction (not recorded which). The rearrangement joins TRBV5-1 to TRBJ2-1, with TRBD2 as a possible D gene (5 bases). CDR3 nucleotide sequence: TGCGCCAGCAGCTTGGTTCTAGCTGCTTCCTACAATGAGCAGTTCTTC. Its translation is CASSLVLAASYNEQFF.